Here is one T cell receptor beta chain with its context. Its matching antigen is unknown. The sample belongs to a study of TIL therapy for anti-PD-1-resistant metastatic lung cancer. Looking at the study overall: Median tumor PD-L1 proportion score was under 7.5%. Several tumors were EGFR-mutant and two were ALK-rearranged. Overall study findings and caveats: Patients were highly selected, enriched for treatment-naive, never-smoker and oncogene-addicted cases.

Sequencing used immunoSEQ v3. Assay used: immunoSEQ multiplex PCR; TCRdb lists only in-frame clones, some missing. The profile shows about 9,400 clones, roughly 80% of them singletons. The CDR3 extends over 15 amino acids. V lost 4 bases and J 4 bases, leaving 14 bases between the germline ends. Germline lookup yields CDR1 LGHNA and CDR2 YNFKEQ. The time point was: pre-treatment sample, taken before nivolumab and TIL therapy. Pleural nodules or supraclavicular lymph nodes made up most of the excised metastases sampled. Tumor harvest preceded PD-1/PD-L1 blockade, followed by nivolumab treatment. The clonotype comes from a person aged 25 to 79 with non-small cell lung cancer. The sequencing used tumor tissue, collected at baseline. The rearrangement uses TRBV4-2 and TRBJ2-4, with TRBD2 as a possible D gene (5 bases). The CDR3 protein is CASSRHRDTKNIQYF. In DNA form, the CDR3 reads TGTGCCAGCAGCCGACACCGGGATACAAAAAACATTCAGTACTTC.